Presented here are 12 T cell receptor beta chains from one specimen sequenced in a study of immune heterogeneity within non-small cell lung tumors. CDR3 of TCR beta was amplified by multiplex PCR that used 32 V and 13 J primers. TCRdb recomputed calls from the multiplex PCR reads with MiXCR, one row per CDR3 protein. The sample records 21,000 or so distinct CDR3 sequences, over 25% being singletons. Template was bulk tumor genomic DNA, about 620 ng per sample. During surgery, several far-apart biopsies were obtained from every primary tumor. Enrolled patients presented with newly diagnosed, previously untreated non-small cell lung cancer and underwent curative surgery. Material for sequencing was lung tumor tissue. These receptors were obtained from a man in his forties with non-small cell lung cancer.

Worth noting for this clonotype: The CDR3 end shows no conserved phenylalanine or tryptophan, and so a read error is likely. CDR3 in DNA: TGTGCCAGCAGTGACTCGAGTCGGGGAACTGAAGCTTTCTTA. It yields the protein CASSDSSRGTEAFL. V and J are TRBV6-4 and TRBJ1-1, with D unclear. Trimming pared 0 bases from V and 5 bases from J, leaving 10 bases between. In germline, CDR1 is MRHNA, CDR2 SNTAGT. This CDR3 has 14 residues.

The V call is TRBV24-1, the J call TRBJ2-1; 8 bases align to TRBD2. The CDR3 runs 15 residues. J was trimmed by 4 bases and V by 12 bases; bases with no gene match: 13. The V gene's germline CDR1 is KGHDR and CDR2 SFDVKD. CDR3 DNA sequence: TGTGCCTCCGCTTTCGGGAGGGCCGGTTACAATGAGCAGTTCTTC. Amino acid sequence: CASAFGRAGYNEQFF.

This clonotype was detected only a few times. A read error may account for a junction end that differs from germline. The chain joins TRBV7-9 to TRBJ2-7; D is possibly TRBD1 (6 bases). The CDR3 is 14 amino acids. CDR1 SEHNR and CDR2 FQNEAQ come from the germline V gene (reference sequence). CDR3 sequence reads: CTSSPQGTHYEQYF. CDR3 nucleotides: TGTACCAGCAGCCCGCAGGGGACCCACTACGAGCAGTACTTC.

The chain links TRBV18 to TRBJ1-4, with 8 positions matching TRBD1. CDR1 and CDR2 (germline): KGHSH, LQKENI. The CDR3 extends over 16 amino acids. The V gene end was trimmed by 3 bases and the J gene end by 2 bases; junction bases not matched to a gene: 5. CDR3 in amino acids: CASSPVQGATNEKLFF. The CDR3 DNA reads as TGTGCCAGCTCACCTGTCCAGGGGGCGACTAATGAAAAACTGTTTTTT.

The table lists this clonotype with a few counts. The chain links TRBV7-8 to TRBJ1-5, with 7 bases matching TRBD1. Germline assignment: CDR1 SGHVS and CDR2 FQNEAQ. J gave up 0 bases and V 5 bases, and 4 bases lay outside the gene matches. CDR3 length: 15 amino acids. In DNA, the CDR3 is TGTGCCAGCAGCCGGGACAGTTATAGCAATCAGCCCCAGCATTTT. Translated, it gives CASSRDSYSNQPQHF.

J is TRBJ2-7 and V is TRBV12-3 or TRBV12-4; 8 bases match TRBD2. The length of the CDR3 is 15 residues. After removal of 4 bases from V and 4 bases from J, the junction contained 9 bases not matched to a gene. As DNA, the CDR3 is TGTGCCAGCAGTTCTCGGGGGACTAGTCTTTACGAGCAGTACTTC. This sequence encodes CASSSRGTSLYEQYF.

The rearrangement links TRBV20-1 to TRBJ2-4, with 7 bases identical to TRBD2. This CDR3 has 15 residues. In germline, CDR1 is DFQATT, CDR2 SNEGSKA (reference sequence). After removal of 3 bases from V and 1 base from J, the junction contained 6 bases not matched to a gene. The CDR3 sequence: CSARPSGDAKNIQYF. The CDR3 DNA reads TGCAGTGCTAGGCCTAGCGGCGACGCCAAAAACATTCAGTACTTC.

The J gene is TRBJ1-1, the V gene TRBV6-2 or TRBV6-3; 7 bases line up with TRBD1. The germline gives CDR1 MNHEY, CDR2 SVGEGT. The CDR3 extends over 15 amino acids. V dropped 6 bases and J dropped 1; count of bases not matched to a gene: 8. In DNA, the CDR3 is TGTGCCAGCAGCAGAGGTCGACAGGGGAACACTGAAGCTTTCTTT. Translation: CASSRGRQGNTEAFF.

The chain uses TRBV6-1 and TRBJ2-1; D assignment may be TRBD1 or TRBD2 (5 bases each). The CDR3 contains 15 residues. Trimming removed 3 bases at V and 8 bases at J, with 17 bases between. CDR1 is MNHNS, CDR2 SASEGT, per germline. The CDR3: CASSEWGTIGDEQFF. The CDR3 DNA reads TGTGCCAGCAGTGAGTGGGGGACCATCGGAGATGAGCAGTTCTTC.

In regard to this clonotype: A much larger clone differs by one base, so this may be a read error. V is TRBV19 and J is TRBJ1-5, with 7 bases lining up with TRBD1. Looked up from germline, CDR1 is LNHDA and CDR2 is SQIVND (reference sequence). The junction had 10 bases not matched to a gene; V was cut back by 2 bases and J by 3 bases. This CDR3 is built from 17 residues. The CDR3 loop reads CASSIIGAGQNNQPQHF. The CDR3 DNA is TGTGCCAGTAGTATAATAGGGGCGGGACAGAACAATCAGCCCCAGCATTTT.

This clonotype showed up just a few times. V is TRBV6-1 and J is TRBJ2-7; D remains ambiguous. CDR3 length: 12 residues. The V end was cut by 5 bases, the J end by 2 bases, with 7 bases between. Per germline, CDR1 MNHNS and CDR2 SASEGT. The CDR3 nucleotides are TGTGCCAGCAGTTCGATTACCTACGAGCAGTACTTC. It is translated as CASSSITYEQYF.

Concerning this clonotype itself: A read error is possible here, since a much larger clone lies one base away. This sequence joins TRBV5-5 and TRBJ1-2; 7 bases are a match to TRBD1. This CDR3 has 15 amino acids. CDR1 is SGHKS, CDR2 YYEKEE, per germline (reference sequence). Trimming removed 1 base from V and 4 bases from J; junction bases left unmatched: 7. The CDR3 DNA is TGTGCCAGCAGCTTGAACGACAGGGTCGCCTATGGCTACACCTTC. This codes for CASSLNDRVAYGYTF.